These 21 T cell receptor beta chains came from one sample sequenced in a study of shared clonotypes between healthy human individuals. The method was immunoSEQ multiplex PCR; TCRdb's version includes in-frame clones alone and lacks a portion of them. The data hold around 1.1 million clones, with about four fifths observed a single time. Material: memory CD4+ T cells from PBMCs. Subset indicated: CD45RA-negative fraction. The receptors come from a man aged 18 to 35 in good health. Some clones in this sample may be carry-over from other donors' samples.

The sample holds one count of this clone. The J gene is TRBJ2-2, the V gene TRBV9; maybe TRBD2 (6 bases). V was trimmed by 8 bases and J by 5 bases, leaving 22 bases between them. This CDR3 spans 16 amino acids. The germline V gene encodes CDR1 SGDLS and CDR2 YYNGEE. CDR3 bases: TGTGCCAGTGGGTGGGAGGCATGGAGTCAAACCGGGGAGCTGTTTTTT. Protein product: CASGWEAWSQTGELFF.

This clone has a count of ten or more. The identical CDR3 is also encoded by other nucleotide sequences in the sample. The chain carries TRBV27 and TRBJ1-5; D is undetermined. Trimming stripped 5 bases from V and 0 bases from J, with 11 bases between. From germline, CDR1 is MNHEY and CDR2 SMNVEV (reference sequence). This CDR3 spans 15 amino acids. The CDR3 loop is CASSRNGDSNQPQHF. DNA for the CDR3: TGTGCCAGCAGTCGGAATGGAGATAGCAATCAGCCCCAGCATTTT.

V usage is TRBV5-1 and J usage is TRBJ2-6, with D hard to call. V dropped 0 bases and J dropped 0 bases, with 10 bases sitting between them. Germline assignment: CDR1 SGHRS and CDR2 YFSETQ. The CDR3 consists of 17 residues. The CDR3 DNA is TGCGCCAGCAGCTTGGTTTCCAGGTCCTCTGGGGCCAACGTCCTGACTTTC. This translates into CASSLVSRSSGANVLTF. The full variable domain, with the rest looked up from reference TRBV5-1 and TRBJ2-6, is KAGVTQTPRYLIKTRGQQVTLSCSPISGHRSVSWYQQTPGQGLQFLFEYFSETQRNKGNFPGRFSGRQFSNSRSEMNVSTLELGDSALYLCASSLVSRSSGANVLTFGAGSRLTVL.

V gene TRBV29-1 combines with J gene TRBJ2-7; 8 bases fit TRBD1. This CDR3 comprises 13 residues. The V and J ends lost 5 bases and 3 bases, in that order; junction bases with no gene match: 6. Germline CDR1 reads SQVTM; CDR2 reads ANQGSEA. The CDR3 DNA reads as TGCAGCGTTAAAGGACAGGGAGACTACGAGCAGTACTTC. Amino acid sequence: CSVKGQGDYEQYF.

The gene calls are TRBV2 and TRBJ2-1, with TRBD2 identical over 11 bases. This CDR3 has 15 amino acids. V lost 6 bases and J lost 4; bases outside the gene matches: 5. CDR1 and CDR2 from the germline V gene are SNHLY and FYNNEI. The CDR3 DNA is TGTGCCAGCAGAGAGACTAGCGGGGTATACAATGAGCAGTTCTTC. Amino acid sequence: CASRETSGVYNEQFF.

V and J are TRBV18 and TRBJ1-4; maybe TRBD1 (6 bases). V was clipped by 0 bases and J by 1 base, with 12 bases between them. Per the germline V gene, CDR1 is KGHSH and CDR2 is LQKENI. The CDR3 is 17 amino acids. CDR3 sequence reads: CASSPPGHGRTNEKLFF. As DNA, the CDR3 is TGTGCCAGCTCACCACCGGGACACGGAAGAACTAATGAAAAACTGTTTTTT.

The chain carries TRBV28 and TRBJ2-7; D might be TRBD1 (5 bases). Germline V lookup: CDR1 MDHEN, CDR2 SYDVKM. V was shortened by 6 bases and J by 2 bases, with 8 bases between the two germline ends. The CDR3 contains 12 residues. CDR3 loop: CASRGQTYEQYF. The CDR3 DNA follows: TGTGCCAGCAGGGGGCAGACCTACGAGCAGTACTTC.

This clone was detected once. A read error may produce the germline difference seen at one junction end. CDR3 sequence: CASSQLAGLSYEQCF. The CDR3 region has the DNA TGTGCCAGCAGCCAACTGGCTGGGCTTTCCTACGAGCAGTGCTTC. The genes are TRBV7-9 and TRBJ2-7; no reliable D call. Per the germline V gene, CDR1 is SEHNR and CDR2 is FQNEAQ (reference sequence). The CDR3 totals 15 residues.

This chain joins TRBV19 and TRBJ1-5; the D gene is possibly TRBD1 (6 bases). The germline V gene has CDR1 LNHDA and CDR2 SQIVND (reference sequence). Trimming took 8 bases from V and 4 from J, leaving 18 bases between them. The CDR3 has 15 amino acids. The CDR3: CASRLGGGLNQPQHF. The CDR3, as DNA: TGTGCCAGTCGCCTGGGGGGGGGCTTAAATCAGCCCCAGCATTTT.

The rearrangement links TRBV6-5 to TRBJ1-2; TRBD1 matches at 8 bases. This CDR3 region has 14 residues. Germline CDR1 and CDR2: MNHEY and SVGAGI. With V trimmed by 5 bases and J by 7 bases, 9 bases remained unmatched. CDR3 protein: CASSGEAGGGGYTF. CDR3 in DNA: TGTGCCAGCAGTGGCGAGGCAGGGGGCGGTGGCTACACCTTC.

The chain employs TRBV5-4 and TRBJ1-2, with 7 bases aligning to TRBD1. The CDR3 length is 15 residues. The V segment lost 2 bases and the J segment 2 bases; nucleotides outside the gene matches: 6. The germline gives CDR1 SGHNT, CDR2 YYREEE (reference sequence). For the CDR3, the DNA is TGTGCCAGCAGCTTAAGAGACAGGGAGAACTATGGCTACACCTTC. It specifies CASSLRDRENYGYTF.

The CDR3 region is CASEPRTLWNTEAFF. CDR3 nucleotides: TGTGCCAGCGAGCCTCGGACACTATGGAACACTGAAGCTTTCTTT. The chain is built from TRBV6-1 and TRBJ1-1; a possible D gene is TRBD1 (5 bases). Per the germline V gene, CDR1 is MNHNS and CDR2 is SASEGT. This CDR3 has 15 residues. V lost 8 bases and J 1 base, leaving 17 bases between the germline ends.

This chain connects TRBV12-5 to TRBJ2-3, with a weak D call TRBD1 (5 bases). Germline-derived CDR1 and CDR2 are LGHNT and FRNRAP. The CDR3 contains 15 residues. Trimming took 1 base from V and 0 from J, leaving 8 bases between them. CDR3: CASGLGQTSTDTQYF. The CDR3 DNA follows: TGTGCTAGTGGTTTGGGACAGACTAGCACAGATACGCAGTATTTT.

The chain recombines TRBV7-3 with TRBJ1-1, with 10 positions matching TRBD1. Germline CDR1 reads SGHTA; CDR2 reads FQGTGA. With V trimmed by 5 bases and J by 5 bases, 5 bases remained unmatched. CDR3 length equals 14 residues. As DNA, the CDR3 is TGTGCCAGCAGCCCGGACAGGGGGTGGACTGAAGCTTTCTTT. This sequence encodes CASSPDRGWTEAFF.

V gene TRBV28 combines with J gene TRBJ1-2; D unresolved. V gave up 5 bases and J gave up 8 bases, with 12 bases separating them. Looked up from germline, CDR1 is MDHEN and CDR2 is SYDVKM. CDR3 length: 12 amino acids. The CDR3 reads CASSPPGIGYTF. For the CDR3, the DNA is TGTGCCAGCAGTCCCCCGGGCATCGGCTACACCTTC.

In the case of this clone: A much larger clone differs by one base, so this may be a read error. CDR3 region: CSWAGQVSTDTQYF. Written as DNA, the CDR3 is TGCAGCTGGGCGGGGCAGGTCAGCACAGATACGCAGTATTTT. This chain connects TRBV29-1 to TRBJ2-3; weak D call: TRBD2 (6 bases). Germline V gene data show CDR1 as SQVTM and CDR2 as ANQGSEA. Deletions cut 8 bases from V and 0 bases from J, with 15 bases between. This CDR3 is 14 amino acids long.

The genes are TRBV18 and TRBJ1-3, with no clear D. Trimming removed 2 bases at V and 1 base at J, with 9 bases between. Germline V CDR1 and CDR2: KGHSH, LQKENI. This CDR3 contains 15 residues. CDR3 region: CASSPVAGSGNTIYF. As DNA, the CDR3 is TGTGCCAGCTCACCAGTCGCGGGGTCTGGAAACACCATATATTTT.

The chain employs TRBV7-8 and TRBJ2-7; D remains ambiguous. Germline CDR1 and CDR2: SGHVS and FQNEAQ. This CDR3 comprises 13 residues. Between the trimmed V and J ends, which lost 2 bases and 2 bases, there was a span of 7 bases. The CDR3 sequence: CASSLLETYEQYF. CDR3 DNA sequence: TGTGCCAGCAGCTTACTAGAAACCTACGAGCAGTACTTC.

This rearrangement joins TRBV29-1 to TRBJ2-5; perhaps TRBD1 as D (5 bases). CDR3 length: 12 amino acids. The V end lost 4 bases, the J end lost 5 bases, and 11 bases lay between the germline ends. Germline V CDR1 and CDR2: SQVTM, ANQGSEA. Written as DNA, the CDR3 is TGCAGCGTTGTCCAGGGTGACGAGACCCAGTACTTC. Encoded protein: CSVVQGDETQYF.

The chain combines TRBV14 with TRBJ1-2, with 8 bases matching TRBD1. The V gene end was trimmed by 0 bases and the J gene end by 10 bases; junction bases not matched to a gene: 10. Germline loops: CDR1 SGHDN, CDR2 FVKESK. CDR3 length: 15 amino acids. CDR3: CASSQDGQGARAYTF. The CDR3 DNA reads as TGTGCCAGCAGCCAAGATGGGCAGGGGGCGCGGGCCTACACCTTC.

On this clone: This sample also contains other DNA sequences that code for the same CDR3. The V and J genes are TRBV7-2 and TRBJ2-3; D unclear. Germline CDR1 reads SGHTA; CDR2 reads FQGNSA. Deletions cut 0 bases from V and 2 bases from J, with 3 bases between. This CDR3 is built from 13 residues. The chain's CDR3 is CASSLAHTDTQYF. CDR3 DNA sequence: TGTGCCAGCAGCTTAGCCCACACAGATACGCAGTATTTT.